Below are 27 T cell receptor beta chains sequenced from a single sample in a study of blood T cell dynamics during melanoma immunotherapy. Time point denoted: pre-treatment baseline. TCRdb keeps only in-frame clones here, not all; method: immunoSEQ multiplex PCR. Seen here are 20,000 to 30,000 clones, roughly 89% observed once, and the top ten hold approximately 4.5%. Sequenced here: blood, sampled from a patient treated with checkpoint blockade. These receptors were collected from a human donor with melanoma.

This clone was found a few times. This chain links TRBV28 with TRBJ1-1, with TRBD1 identical over 7 bases. After removal of 5 bases from V and 11 bases from J, the junction contained 20 bases not matched to a gene. The germline V gene encodes CDR1 MDHEN and CDR2 SYDVKM. The CDR3 contains 16 residues. The CDR3 DNA reads as TGTGCCAGCAGTGCCCTTTTACCCCAGGGGGGGAGGTCGGCTTTCTTT. Translating it yields CASSALLPQGGRSAFF.

This clone has just one count. The chain joins TRBV7-3 to TRBJ1-1, with D possibly being TRBD1 (6 bases). Trimming pared 0 bases from V and 7 bases from J, leaving 9 bases between. The CDR3 covers 13 residues. Germline CDR1 SGHTA, CDR2 FQGTGA. The CDR3 is CASSLTIRGEAFF. CDR3 bases: TGTGCCAGCAGCTTAACTATCAGGGGTGAAGCTTTCTTT.

The chain carries TRBV5-4 and TRBJ2-1; TRBD1 matches at 7 bases. This CDR3 is 17 amino acids long. Trimming at V came to 3 bases and at J to 4 bases, leaving 13 bases not matched to a gene. Germline CDR1 and CDR2: SGHNT and YYREEE (reference sequence). CDR3 region: CASSSEEGGPLYNEQFF. The CDR3 bases are TGTGCCAGCAGCTCCGAGGAAGGGGGCCCCCTTTACAATGAGCAGTTCTTC.

This clone came up once. CDR3 in amino acids: CASSTRGRAPYEQYF. Written as DNA, the CDR3 is TGTGCCAGTAGTACTCGGGGCCGCGCCCCCTACGAGCAGTACTTC. This chain joins TRBV19 and TRBJ2-7; D tentatively reads TRBD1 or TRBD2 (5 bases each). The CDR3 covers 15 residues. Deletions cut 4 bases from V and 2 bases from J, with 15 bases between. In germline, CDR1 is LNHDA, CDR2 SQIVND (reference sequence).

The V call is TRBV2, the J call TRBJ1-5; no definite D call. This CDR3 is built from 15 residues. CDR1 SNHLY and CDR2 FYNNEI come from the germline V gene. Trimming removed 6 bases from V and 7 bases from J, with 19 bases in between. The CDR3 is CASRALTYPDQPQHF. The CDR3, as DNA: TGTGCCAGCAGAGCCCTGACCTATCCGGACCAGCCCCAGCATTTT.

This clone was counted only a few times. The chain is built from TRBV5-4 and TRBJ2-2, with unresolved D. This CDR3 has 15 amino acids. V lost 1 base to trimming and J lost 0 bases, with 7 bases between them. CDR1 is SGHNT and CDR2 is YYREEE in the germline V gene (reference sequence). The CDR3 protein is CASSLIATNTGELFF. The CDR3 DNA is TGTGCCAGCAGCTTGATCGCTACGAACACCGGGGAGCTGTTTTTT.

The V call is TRBV2, the J call TRBJ1-5; no firm D call. CDR1 is SNHLY, CDR2 FYNNEI, per germline. Deletions cut 2 bases from V and 5 bases from J, with 4 bases between. This CDR3 is built from 12 residues. The CDR3 protein is CASSEIYQPQHF. CDR3 nucleotide sequence: TGTGCCAGCAGTGAAATATATCAGCCCCAGCATTTT.

This clone was seen a single time. The CDR3, as DNA: TGTGCCAGCAGCTGCCTGAATAAAGGGGGAGGCAATCAGCCCCAGCATTTT. It translates to CASSCLNKGGGNQPQHF. The chain is built from TRBV11-3 and TRBJ1-5; TRBD1 is a possible D gene (6 bases). Germline CDR1 SGHNT, CDR2 YENEEA. V was cut by 4 bases and J by 2 bases, with 18 bases left in between. The CDR3 runs 17 residues. Supplemented by reference TRBV11-3 and TRBJ1-5, the full variable domain reads EAGVVQSPRYKIIEKKQPVAFWCNPISGHNTLYWYLQNLGQGPELLIRYENEEAVDDSQLPKDRFSAERLKGVDSTLKIQPAELGDSAVYLCASSCLNKGGGNQPQHFGDGTRLSIL.

V gene TRBV5-1 combines with J gene TRBJ1-1; 7 bases line up with TRBD1. The CDR3 extends over 17 amino acids. V shed 4 bases, J shed 1 base, and the junction held 13 bases outside the gene matches. CDR1 is SGHRS and CDR2 is YFSETQ in the germline V gene. The CDR3 DNA is TGCGCCAGCAGCCAAGGACAGGTTCGAGCGACGAACACTGAAGCTTTCTTT. Amino acids: CASSQGQVRATNTEAFF.

The rearrangement uses TRBV28 and TRBJ1-1; D is unresolved. V was clipped by 5 bases and J by 5 bases, with 15 bases between them. CDR1 MDHEN and CDR2 SYDVKM come from the germline V gene. This CDR3 has 14 amino acids. Written as DNA, the CDR3 is TGTGCCAGCAGTCCCTGGGCCCCCCCAACTGAAGCTTTCTTT. It specifies CASSPWAPPTEAFF.

V is TRBV10-1 and J is TRBJ2-5, with 10 nucleotides matching TRBD2. The J call may be incorrect, as the DNA end agrees better with TRBJ2-7. Germline lookup yields CDR1 WNHNN and CDR2 SYGVQD (reference sequence). CDR3 length equals 14 residues. CDR3 loop: CARISGRTSYEQYF. The CDR3 DNA follows: TGCGCCAGAATTAGCGGGAGGACTTCCTACGAGCAGTACTTC.

The chain uses TRBV9 and TRBJ2-5, with 12 nucleotides matching TRBD1. The CDR3 runs 16 residues. Losses at the gene ends were 5 bases for V and 4 bases for J; bases not matched to a gene: 9. Looked up from germline, CDR1 is SGDLS and CDR2 is YYNGEE. CDR3: CASRPSGTGGAETQYF. The CDR3 region has the DNA TGTGCCAGCAGGCCTTCCGGGACAGGGGGCGCAGAGACCCAGTACTTC.

The genes are TRBV14 and TRBJ2-7; D is ambiguous. This CDR3 contains 12 residues. The ends were cut back, 4 bases at V and 2 bases at J, with 6 bases in the middle. The germline gives CDR1 SGHDN, CDR2 FVKESK. CDR3 in amino acids: CASSPGPYEQYF. The CDR3 bases are TGTGCCAGCAGCCCGGGCCCCTACGAGCAGTACTTC.

This clone appeared a single time. The V gene is TRBV19, the J gene TRBJ2-5, with D hard to call. V gave up 3 bases and J gave up 0 bases, with 5 bases separating them. Germline V gene data show CDR1 as LNHDA and CDR2 as SQIVND (reference sequence). This CDR3 contains 13 residues. In nucleotides, the CDR3 is TGTGCCAGTAGTATGGGGAACCAAGAGACCCAGTACTTC. It encodes CASSMGNQETQYF.

V gene TRBV19 combines with J gene TRBJ2-7, with unresolved D. V was pared by 1 base and J by 2 bases, with 12 bases between. Germline-derived CDR1 and CDR2 are LNHDA and SQIVND (reference sequence). The CDR3 consists of 15 residues. CDR3 region: CASSIGPKIAYEQYF. The CDR3 DNA reads TGTGCCAGTAGTATAGGGCCCAAAATTGCCTACGAGCAGTACTTC.

This clone has just one count. This sequence joins TRBV5-1 and TRBJ2-1, with D perhaps matching TRBD1 (5 bases). Trimming pared 3 bases from V and 9 bases from J, leaving 7 bases between. The CDR3 consists of 11 residues. The germline V gene encodes CDR1 SGHRS and CDR2 YFSETQ. The CDR3 region has the DNA TGCGCCAGCAGCTCCCAGGGTGAGCAGTTCTTC. Its protein product is CASSSQGEQFF.

This clone came up a few times. The chain has TRBV6-5 and TRBJ1-1; D is possibly TRBD1 (6 bases). The V end lost 5 bases, the J end lost 4 bases, and 14 bases lay between the germline ends. The CDR3 totals 14 residues. Germline CDR1 MNHEY, CDR2 SVGAGI. In DNA, the CDR3 is TGTGCCAGCAGTGCCTACAGGGATGGCACTGAAGCTTTCTTT. Encoded protein: CASSAYRDGTEAFF.

The genes are TRBV5-1 and TRBJ2-7, with 7 bases that match TRBD1. The CDR3 spans 14 residues. V was clipped by 6 bases and J by 6 bases; unmatched bases: 12. From germline, CDR1 is SGHRS and CDR2 YFSETQ. CDR3 in DNA: TGCGCCAGCACCCTGACAGGGTCTCCAGGCGAGCAGTACTTC. It codes for CASTLTGSPGEQYF. Full variable domain (rest looked up from reference TRBV5-1 and TRBJ2-7): KAGVTQTPRYLIKTRGQQVTLSCSPISGHRSVSWYQQTPGQGLQFLFEYFSETQRNKGNFPGRFSGRQFSNSRSEMNVSTLELGDSALYLCASTLTGSPGEQYFGPGTRLTVT.

DNA for the CDR3: TGTGCCAGCAGTGGCGGGGGCCTGGGTCAGCCCCAGCATTTT. Translation gives CASSGGGLGQPQHF. The chain uses TRBV2 and TRBJ1-5; D is perhaps TRBD1 (6 bases). There are 14 residues in the CDR3. Trimming shortened V by 4 bases and J by 6 bases, and 13 bases separated the two germline ends. CDR1 is SNHLY, CDR2 FYNNEI, per germline. Drawing the rest from reference TRBV2 and TRBJ1-5, the complete variable domain is EPEVTQTPSHQVTQMGQEVILRCVPISNHLYFYWYRQILGQKVEFLVSFYNNEISEKSEIFDDQFSVERPDGSNFTLKIRSTKLEDSAMYFCASSGGGLGQPQHFGDGTRLSIL.

This chain links TRBV20-1 with TRBJ1-2; D may be TRBD1 (5 bases). The CDR3 contains 11 residues. Trimming removed 4 bases at V and 8 bases at J, with 11 bases between. Germline-derived CDR1 and CDR2 are DFQATT and SNEGSKA (reference sequence). CDR3 in DNA: TGCAGTGCTAAGTCACCAGGGGGCTACACCTTC. Amino acid sequence: CSAKSPGGYTF.

The chain has TRBV28 and TRBJ1-2; 8 nucleotides match TRBD1. Trimming removed 7 bases from V and 3 bases from J; junction bases left unmatched: 7. CDR1 and CDR2 from the germline V gene are MDHEN and SYDVKM. This CDR3 has 14 residues. CDR3 loop: CASTMGGQDYGYTF. The CDR3 nucleotides read TGTGCCAGCACCATGGGGGGACAGGACTATGGCTACACCTTC.

The chain couples TRBV7-6 to TRBJ2-2; 7 positions agree with TRBD2. Germline CDR1 reads SGHVS; CDR2 reads FNYEAQ. The V gene end was trimmed by 4 bases and the J gene end by 5 bases; junction bases not matched to a gene: 7. The CDR3 is 15 amino acids. For the CDR3, the DNA is TGTGCCAGCAGCTCCAGTTGGCGGGGGACCGGGGAGCTGTTTTTT. Its protein is CASSSSWRGTGELFF. Filled out from reference TRBV7-6 and TRBJ2-2, the complete variable domain reads GAGVSQSPRYKVTKRGQDVALRCDPISGHVSLYWYRQALGQGPEFLTYFNYEAQQDKSGLPNDRFSAERPEGSISTLTIQRTEQRDSAMYRCASSSSWRGTGELFFGEGSRLTVL.

This chain uses TRBV7-8 with TRBJ2-7, with D tentatively TRBD2 (5 bases). V was cut by 5 bases and J by 0 bases, with 8 bases left in between. The CDR3 is made up of 13 amino acids. Germline values: CDR1 SGHVS, CDR2 FQNEAQ. The CDR3 bases are TGTGCCAGCAGCCAAGCGGTCTCCTACGAGCAGTACTTC. The encoded protein is CASSQAVSYEQYF. Looking up the rest from reference TRBV7-8 and TRBJ2-7 gives the full variable domain: GAGVSQSPRYKVAKRGQDVALRCDPISGHVSLFWYQQALGQGPEFLTYFQNEAQLDKSGLPSDRFFAERPEGSVSTLKIQRTQQEDSAVYLCASSQAVSYEQYFGPGTRLTVT.

This chain connects TRBV12-2 to TRBJ2-7; TRBD1, the table's D call, was not compared with the DNA. TRBV12-2 is labeled a pseudogene. The CDR3 is made up of 16 amino acids. CDR3 coding DNA: TGTGCAAGTCGCTCCATGGCCCGGACAGCATCCTACGAGCAGTACTTC. Its protein product is CASRSMARTASYEQYF.

V and J are TRBV5-1 and TRBJ2-3, with 9 bases identical to TRBD1. This CDR3 spans 16 amino acids. The V and J ends lost 2 bases and 2 bases, in that order; junction bases with no gene match: 6. The germline CDR1 and CDR2 sequences are SGHRS and YFSETQ. The DNA for the CDR3 is TGCGCCAGCAGCTTAACGACAGGGGGGGACACAGATACGCAGTATTTT. Protein: CASSLTTGGDTDTQYF.

This clone was seen once. The chain carries TRBV6-1 and TRBJ2-1; 11 bases map to TRBD2. Per germline, CDR1 MNHNS and CDR2 SASEGT. The ends lost 4 bases at V and 15 bases at J; junction bases unmatched: 5. The CDR3 consists of 12 residues. This chain's CDR3 is CASSVIAGGRFF. The CDR3 coding sequence is TGTGCCAGCAGTGTAATAGCGGGGGGGCGGTTCTTC.

V usage is TRBV9 and J usage is TRBJ2-7; 10 positions match TRBD1. Germline lookup yields CDR1 SGDLS and CDR2 YYNGEE. The ends lost 4 bases at V and 2 bases at J; junction bases unmatched: 3. The CDR3 is made up of 14 amino acids. CDR3 protein: CASSPGQGAYEQYF. The CDR3 DNA is TGTGCCAGCAGCCCAGGACAGGGGGCCTACGAGCAGTACTTC.